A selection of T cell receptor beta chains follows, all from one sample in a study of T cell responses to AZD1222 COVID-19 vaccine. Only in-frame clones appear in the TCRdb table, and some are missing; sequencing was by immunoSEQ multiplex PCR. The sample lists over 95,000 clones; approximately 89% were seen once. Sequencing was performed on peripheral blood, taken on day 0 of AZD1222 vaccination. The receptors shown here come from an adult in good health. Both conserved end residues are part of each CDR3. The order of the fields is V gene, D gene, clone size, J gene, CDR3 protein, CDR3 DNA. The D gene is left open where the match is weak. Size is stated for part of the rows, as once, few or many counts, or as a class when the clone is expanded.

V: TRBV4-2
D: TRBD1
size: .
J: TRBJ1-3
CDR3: CASSPGQATSGNTIYF
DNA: TGTGCCAGCAGCCCAGGACAGGCGACCTCTGGAAACACCATATATTTT

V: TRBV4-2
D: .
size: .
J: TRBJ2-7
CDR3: CASSSGDGYEQYF
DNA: TGTGCCAGCAGTAGCGGAGATGGGTACGAGCAGTACTTC

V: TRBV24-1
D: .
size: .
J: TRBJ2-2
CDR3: CATSDPRGYTGELFF
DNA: TGTGCCACCAGTGACCCTAGGGGGTACACCGGGGAGCTGTTTTTT

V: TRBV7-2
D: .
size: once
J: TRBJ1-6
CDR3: CASSFRTDSPLHF
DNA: TGTGCCAGCAGCTTCCGGACAGATTCACCCCTCCACTTT

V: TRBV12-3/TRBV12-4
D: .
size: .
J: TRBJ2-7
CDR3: CASSLEHPYEQYF
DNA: TGTGCCAGCAGTTTAGAACATCCCTACGAGCAGTACTTC

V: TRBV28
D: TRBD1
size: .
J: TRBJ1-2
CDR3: CASSLRGQGTYGYTF
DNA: TGTGCCAGCAGTTTAAGGGGACAGGGGACCTATGGCTACACCTTC

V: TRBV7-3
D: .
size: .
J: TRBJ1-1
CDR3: CASSLWTLRGTEAFF
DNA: TGTGCCAGCAGCTTATGGACTTTAAGGGGAACTGAAGCTTTCTTT

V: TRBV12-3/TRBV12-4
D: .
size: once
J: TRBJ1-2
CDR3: CASSSRSHYGYTF
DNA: TGTGCCAGCAGTTCCAGGAGCCACTATGGCTACACCTTC

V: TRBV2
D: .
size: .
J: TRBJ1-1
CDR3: CASSPRGAMNTEAFF
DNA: TGTGCCAGCAGCCCCCGGGGGGCCATGAACACTGAAGCTTTCTTT

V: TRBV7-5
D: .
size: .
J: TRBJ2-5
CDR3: CVRSLKGRNQETQYF
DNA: TGTGTCAGAAGCTTAAAGGGGCGTAACCAAGAGACCCAGTACTTC

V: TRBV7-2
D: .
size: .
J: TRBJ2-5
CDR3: CASSSRTNWYRETQYF
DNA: TGTGCCAGCAGCTCTCGGACAAATTGGTACAGAGAGACCCAGTACTTC

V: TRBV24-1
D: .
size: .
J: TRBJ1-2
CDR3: CATSDADTNYGYTF
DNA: TGTGCCACCAGTGATGCTGACACTAACTATGGCTACACCTTC

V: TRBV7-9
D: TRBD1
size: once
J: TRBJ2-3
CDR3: CASSFRDRPQFFSTDTQYF
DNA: TGTGCCAGCAGCTTCCGGGACAGGCCCCAATTTTTTAGCACAGATACGCAGTATTTT

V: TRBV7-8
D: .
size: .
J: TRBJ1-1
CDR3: CASSLGQLNTEAFF
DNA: TGTGCCAGCAGCTTAGGGCAGTTGAACACTGAAGCTTTCTTT